The clone carrying this T cell receptor beta chain was seen only once. The antigen is undetermined. Alongside a J-beta primer mix, a sample-barcoded 5' primer served in a second PCR lasting about 6 to 11 cycles. TCRdb re-derived calls from the 5' RACE reads in MiXCR, one entry per CDR3 protein. In the table there are fewer than 2 million distinct CDR3 sequences, around 40% of which are singletons. Trimming took 5 bases from V and 3 from J, leaving 10 bases between them. The germline V gene has CDR1 MNHEY and CDR2 SVGAGI. The CDR3 is 13 residues long. This sample was included in a study of blood T cells in healthy people across ages. Overall study findings and caveats: TCR beta diversity, measured per million T cells, fell in a roughly linear way with age. Strong correlation existed between TCR beta diversity and naive T cell percentage.

Sequencing input: blood. This chain joins TRBV6-5 and TRBJ1-2; D not resolved. This TCR derives from a human donor in good health. CDR3 bases: TGTGCCAGCAGTCCCAATCCCGACTATGGCTACACCTTC. Its protein product is CASSPNPDYGYTF.